This T cell receptor beta chain was profiled in a study of T cells in Graves' hyperthyroidism and ophthalmopathy. On the study more broadly: Staff took peripheral blood when the initial diagnosis was made, before any treatment began.

Regions amplified from RNA transcripts were the TCR beta CDR3 regions. RT-PCR in the first round (using the HTBI primer set) targeted the TCR CDR3. In TCRdb, the multiplex PCR reads were re-called with MiXCR into one record per CDR3 protein. The sample shows hundreds of thousands of distinct CDR3 sequences, roughly 14% of them seen only once. The CDR3 contains 14 residues. In germline, CDR1 is SEHNR, CDR2 FQNEAQ (reference sequence). With 5 bases removed from V and 4 bases from J, the gap between germline ends came to 14 bases. At least 3 on the Clinical Activity Score was recorded for ophthalmopathy patients, who also had NOSPECS grade at least 4 and duration under 3 months. In this sample, this clonotype turned up a few times. Its specificity is unknown. General study points: Most thyroid clonotypes expanded above 0.001 appeared in blood too.

This sequence originates from a woman aged 40 to 50 with Graves' ophthalmopathy. Sequences were obtained from blood. The rearrangement links TRBV7-9 to TRBJ1-1, with D possibly being TRBD1 (6 bases). CDR3 loop: CASSPENRVTEAFF. CDR3 DNA: TGTGCCAGCAGCCCAGAGAACAGGGTCACTGAAGCTTTCTTT.